Listed here are 6 T cell receptor beta chains from one sample, sequenced in a study of blood T cell repertoires in COVID-19. The table came from immunoSEQ multiplex PCR; TCRdb's copy has only in-frame clones and leaves some out. This table has 200,000 to 250,000 clones, around 80% appearing once. Material for sequencing was peripheral blood. These TCRs come from a human donor in a cohort sampled during active COVID-19.

The CDR3: CASSLGGTGGATFF. Here the CDR3 DNA reads TGTGCCAGCAGCTTAGGTGGGACAGGGGGCGCGACTTTCTTT. V gene TRBV7-8 combines with J gene TRBJ1-1; 12 bases line up with TRBD1. This CDR3 is 14 amino acids long. Unmatched junction bases numbered 6, after V lost 1 base and J lost 12 bases. Per the germline V gene, CDR1 is SGHVS and CDR2 is FQNEAQ.

The CDR3 region has the DNA TGCGCCAGCAGCTTGGACAGGCCGGGCACCGGGGAGCTGTTTTTT. It encodes CASSLDRPGTGELFF. The chain couples TRBV5-1 to TRBJ2-2, with a tentative D call TRBD1 (5 bases). CDR1 is SGHRS, CDR2 YFSETQ, per germline. This CDR3 has 15 amino acids. Trimming cost V 0 bases and J 4 bases, with 10 bases left between them.

This clone was counted at least ten times. CDR3 protein: CAWSVKGGGNLDQPQHF. CDR3 DNA sequence: TGTGCCTGGAGTGTCAAGGGGGGGGGCAATCTCGATCAGCCCCAGCATTTT. The chain is built from TRBV30 and TRBJ1-5; perhaps TRBD1 as D (6 bases). Germline V lookup: CDR1 GTSNPN, CDR2 SVGIG (reference sequence). This CDR3 comprises 17 residues. V was trimmed by 0 bases and J by 5 bases, leaving 20 bases between them.

This chain links TRBV5-1 with TRBJ2-3; 7 positions agree with TRBD2. The CDR3 loop spans 15 amino acids. The V segment lost 4 bases and the J segment 2 bases; nucleotides outside the gene matches: 7. Germline V CDR1 and CDR2: SGHRS, YFSETQ. CDR3 in DNA: TGCGCCAGCAGCCCGGGGACTACACCCACAGATACGCAGTATTTT. Amino acid sequence: CASSPGTTPTDTQYF.

V gene TRBV4-1 combines with J gene TRBJ1-1; D is uncertain. The V gene's germline CDR1 is MGHRA and CDR2 YSYEKL. Trimming left V 5 bases short and J 1 base short, with 8 bases between. CDR3 length: 13 amino acids. Written as DNA, the CDR3 is TGCGCCAGCAGCTGGCAACCGAACACTGAAGCTTTCTTT. This codes for CASSWQPNTEAFF.

V usage is TRBV6-5 and J usage is TRBJ2-7; unclear D gene. The V gene's germline CDR1 is MNHEY and CDR2 SVGAGI. Trimming left V 0 bases short and J 7 bases short, with 10 bases between. The CDR3 has 13 residues. CDR3 region: CASSYSSGFEQYF. Written as DNA, the CDR3 is TGTGCCAGCAGTTACTCGTCCGGGTTTGAGCAGTACTTC.